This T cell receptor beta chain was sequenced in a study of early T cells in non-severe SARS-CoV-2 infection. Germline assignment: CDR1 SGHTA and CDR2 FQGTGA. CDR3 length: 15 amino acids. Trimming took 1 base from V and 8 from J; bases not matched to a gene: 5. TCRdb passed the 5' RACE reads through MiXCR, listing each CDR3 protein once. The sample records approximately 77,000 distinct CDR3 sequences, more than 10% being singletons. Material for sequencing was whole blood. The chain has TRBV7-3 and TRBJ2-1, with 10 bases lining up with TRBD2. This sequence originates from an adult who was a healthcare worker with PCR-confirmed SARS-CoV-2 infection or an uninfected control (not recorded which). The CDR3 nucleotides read TGTGCCAGCAGCTTAAATCTAGCGGGAGTGTATGAGCAGTTCTTC. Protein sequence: CASSLNLAGVYEQFF.